The 2 T cell receptor beta chains reported below all come from one sample, sequenced in a study of graft-versus-host responses after intestinal transplantation. These receptors' targets are unknown. The repertoire was sequenced with immunoSEQ multiplex PCR; TCRdb's copy has only in-frame clones and lacks some. The data show roughly 75,000 clones, roughly 91% seen once. The sequenced sample was unstimulated CD4+ T cells sorted from spleen or lymph node cells, obtained before intestinal transplant. These receptor sequences come from a human donor who received an intestinal transplant.

The V and J genes are TRBV5-6 and TRBJ2-5; 11 nucleotides agree with TRBD1. Trimming at V came to 5 bases and at J to 4 bases, leaving 10 bases not matched to a gene. This CDR3 contains 16 residues. Looked up from germline, CDR1 is SGHDT and CDR2 is YYEEEE. CDR3 DNA: TGTGCCAGCAGTCTGGCGGGGACAGGGGGTTTAGAGACCCAGTACTTC. This sequence encodes CASSLAGTGGLETQYF. Together with reference TRBV5-6 and TRBJ2-5, the CDR3 gives the full variable domain: DAGVTQSPTHLIKTRGQQVTLRCSPKSGHDTVSWYQQALGQGPQFIFQYYEEEERQRGNFPDRFSGHQFPNYSSELNVNALLLGDSALYLCASSLAGTGGLETQYFGPGTRLLVL.

A word on this clone: Other DNA sequences from this sample encode an identical CDR3 as well. The CDR3 DNA reads as TGTGCCAGCAGCTTAGTAATGCAGGGAGGCTATGGCTACACCTTC. Encoded protein: CASSLVMQGGYGYTF. The chain is built from TRBV7-2 and TRBJ1-2, with a weak D call TRBD1 (5 bases). V was shortened by 1 base and J by 4 bases, with 13 bases between the two germline ends. The CDR3 is made up of 15 amino acids. Germline CDR1 SGHTA, CDR2 FQGNSA. Variable domain in full (rest from reference TRBV7-2 and TRBJ1-2): GAGVSQSPSNKVTEKGKDVELRCDPISGHTALYWYRQSLGQGLEFLIYFQGNSAPDKSGLPSDRFSAERTGGSVSTLTIQRTQQEDSAVYLCASSLVMQGGYGYTFGSGTRLTVV.